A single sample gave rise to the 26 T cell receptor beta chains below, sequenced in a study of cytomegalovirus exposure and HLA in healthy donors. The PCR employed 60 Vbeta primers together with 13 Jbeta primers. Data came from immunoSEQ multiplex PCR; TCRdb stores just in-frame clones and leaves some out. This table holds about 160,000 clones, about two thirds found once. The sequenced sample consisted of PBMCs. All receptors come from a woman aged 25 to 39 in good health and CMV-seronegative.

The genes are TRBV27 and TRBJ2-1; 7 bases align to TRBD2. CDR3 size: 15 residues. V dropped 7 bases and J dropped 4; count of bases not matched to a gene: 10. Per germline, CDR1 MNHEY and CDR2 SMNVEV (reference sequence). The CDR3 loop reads CASILNGGGYNEQFF. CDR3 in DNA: TGTGCCAGCATCTTGAACGGGGGAGGGTACAATGAGCAGTTCTTC.

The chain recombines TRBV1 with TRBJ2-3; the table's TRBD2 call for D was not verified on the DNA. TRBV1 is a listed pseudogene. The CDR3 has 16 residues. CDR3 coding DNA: TGCACCAGCAGCCAAGATAGGGCGGGAGGGCACTATACGCAGTATTTT. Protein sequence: CTSSQDRAGGHYTQYF.

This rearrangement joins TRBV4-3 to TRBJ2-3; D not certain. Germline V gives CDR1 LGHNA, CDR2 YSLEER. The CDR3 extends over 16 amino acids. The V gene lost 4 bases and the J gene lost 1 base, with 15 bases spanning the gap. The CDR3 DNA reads TGCGCCAGCAGCCGTAACTATATCGAGGGCACAGATACGCAGTATTTT. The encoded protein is CASSRNYIEGTDTQYF.

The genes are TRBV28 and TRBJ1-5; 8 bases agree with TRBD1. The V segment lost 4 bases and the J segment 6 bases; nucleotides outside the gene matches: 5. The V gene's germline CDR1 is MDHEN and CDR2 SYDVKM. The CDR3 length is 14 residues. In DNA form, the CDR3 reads TGTGCCAGCAGTTGGGACAGGTCTGTTCAGCCCCAGCATTTT. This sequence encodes CASSWDRSVQPQHF.

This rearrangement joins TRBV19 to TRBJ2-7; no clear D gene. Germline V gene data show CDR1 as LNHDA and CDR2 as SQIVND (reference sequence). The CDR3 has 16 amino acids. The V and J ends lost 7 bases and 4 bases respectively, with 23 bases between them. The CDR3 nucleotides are TGTGCCAGTACATATGGTCCCATGGCGGTGGGTTACGAGCAGTACTTC. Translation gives CASTYGPMAVGYEQYF.

CDR3 protein: CASSTTILGNGYTF. The CDR3 DNA is TGTGCCAGCAGCACCACAATCCTCGGGAATGGCTACACCTTC. The chain recombines TRBV7-2 with TRBJ1-2, with D uncertain. Germline CDR1 reads SGHTA; CDR2 reads FQGNSA. The CDR3 runs 14 residues. Trimming removed 5 bases at V and 6 bases at J, with 16 bases between.

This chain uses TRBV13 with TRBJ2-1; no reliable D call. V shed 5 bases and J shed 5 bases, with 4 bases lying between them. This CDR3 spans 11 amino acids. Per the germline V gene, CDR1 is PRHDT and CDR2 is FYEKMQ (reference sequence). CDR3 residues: CASSGNNEQFF. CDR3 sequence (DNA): TGTGCCAGCAGCGGCAACAATGAGCAGTTCTTC.

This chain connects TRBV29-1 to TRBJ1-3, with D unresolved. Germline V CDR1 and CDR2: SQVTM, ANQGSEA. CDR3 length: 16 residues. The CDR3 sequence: CRHKGGRTSSGNTIYF. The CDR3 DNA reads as TGCAGACACAAAGGTGGGAGGACGAGCTCTGGAAACACCATATATTTT.

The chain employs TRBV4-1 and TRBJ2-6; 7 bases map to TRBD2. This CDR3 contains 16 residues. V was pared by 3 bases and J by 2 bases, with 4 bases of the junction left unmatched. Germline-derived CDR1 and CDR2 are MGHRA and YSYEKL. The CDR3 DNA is TGCGCCAGCAGCCACTCAGCGGGACCTGGGGCCAACGTCCTGACTTTC. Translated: CASSHSAGPGANVLTF.

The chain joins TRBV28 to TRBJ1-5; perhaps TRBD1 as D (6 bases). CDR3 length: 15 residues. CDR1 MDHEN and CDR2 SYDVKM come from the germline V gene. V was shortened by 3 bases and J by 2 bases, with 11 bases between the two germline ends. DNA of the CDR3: TGTGCCAGCAGTTTCCTCAGGGGAGGCAATCAGCCCCAGCATTTT. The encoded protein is CASSFLRGGNQPQHF.

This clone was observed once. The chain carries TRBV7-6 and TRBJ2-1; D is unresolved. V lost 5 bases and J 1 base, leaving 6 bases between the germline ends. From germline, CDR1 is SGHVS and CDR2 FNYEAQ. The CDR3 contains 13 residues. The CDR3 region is CASSPSSYNEQFF. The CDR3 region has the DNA TGTGCCAGCAGCCCATCATCCTACAATGAGCAGTTCTTC. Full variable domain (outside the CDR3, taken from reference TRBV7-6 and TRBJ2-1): GAGVSQSPRYKVTKRGQDVALRCDPISGHVSLYWYRQALGQGPEFLTYFNYEAQQDKSGLPNDRFSAERPEGSISTLTIQRTEQRDSAMYRCASSPSSYNEQFFGPGTRLTVL.

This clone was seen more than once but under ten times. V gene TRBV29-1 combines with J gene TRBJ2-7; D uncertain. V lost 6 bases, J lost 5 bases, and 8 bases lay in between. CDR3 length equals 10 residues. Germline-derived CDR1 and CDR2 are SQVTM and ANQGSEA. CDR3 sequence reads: CSVRVHEQYF. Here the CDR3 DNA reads TGCAGCGTACGGGTCCACGAGCAGTACTTC.

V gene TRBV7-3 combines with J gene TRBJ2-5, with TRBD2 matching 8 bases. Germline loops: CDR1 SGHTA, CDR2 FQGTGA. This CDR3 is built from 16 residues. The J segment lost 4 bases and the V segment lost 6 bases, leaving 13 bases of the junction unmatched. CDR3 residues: CASRLTRDAGGETQYF. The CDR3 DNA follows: TGTGCCAGCAGGCTCACGAGGGACGCGGGAGGAGAGACCCAGTACTTC.

CDR3 DNA sequence: TGTGCCAGCAGCTGGAGGGGTGATGGGAGGGAGACCCAGTACTTC. Translation: CASSWRGDGRETQYF. The chain joins TRBV7-2 to TRBJ2-5; a possible D gene is TRBD2 (6 bases). V was clipped by 4 bases and J by 5 bases, with 17 bases between them. The CDR3 covers 15 residues. Germline V lookup: CDR1 SGHTA, CDR2 FQGNSA.

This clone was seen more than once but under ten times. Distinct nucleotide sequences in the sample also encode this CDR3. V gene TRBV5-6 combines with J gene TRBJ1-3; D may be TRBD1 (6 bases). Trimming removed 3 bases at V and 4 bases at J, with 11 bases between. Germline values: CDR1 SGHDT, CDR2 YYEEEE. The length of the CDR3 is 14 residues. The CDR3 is CASSWGQGGNTIYF. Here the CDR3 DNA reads TGTGCCAGCAGCTGGGGGCAGGGCGGAAACACCATATATTTT.

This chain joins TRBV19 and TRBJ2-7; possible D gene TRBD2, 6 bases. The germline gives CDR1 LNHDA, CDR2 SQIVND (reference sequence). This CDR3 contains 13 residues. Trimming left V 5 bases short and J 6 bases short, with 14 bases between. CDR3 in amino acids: CASSPYQGGEQYF. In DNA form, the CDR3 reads TGTGCCAGTAGTCCGTATCAGGGAGGCGAGCAGTACTTC.

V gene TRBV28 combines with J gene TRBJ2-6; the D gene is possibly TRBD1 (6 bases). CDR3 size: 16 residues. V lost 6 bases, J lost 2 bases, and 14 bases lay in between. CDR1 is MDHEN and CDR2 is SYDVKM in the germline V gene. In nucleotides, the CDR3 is TGTGCCAGCAGGGCCCCGGACAGAGCTGGGGCCAACGTCCTGACTTTC. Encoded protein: CASRAPDRAGANVLTF. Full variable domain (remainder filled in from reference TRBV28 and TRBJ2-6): DVKVTQSSRYLVKRTGEKVFLECVQDMDHENMFWYRQDPGLGLRLIYFSYDVKMKEKGDIPEGYSVSREKKERFSLILESASTNQTSMYLCASRAPDRAGANVLTFGAGSRLTVL.

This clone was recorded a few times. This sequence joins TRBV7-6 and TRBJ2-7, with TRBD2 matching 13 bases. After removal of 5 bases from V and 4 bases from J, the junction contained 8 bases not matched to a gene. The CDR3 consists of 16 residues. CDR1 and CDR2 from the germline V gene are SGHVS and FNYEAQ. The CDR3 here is CASSPGLAGVGYEQYF. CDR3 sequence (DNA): TGTGCCAGCAGCCCAGGACTAGCGGGAGTTGGGTACGAGCAGTACTTC.

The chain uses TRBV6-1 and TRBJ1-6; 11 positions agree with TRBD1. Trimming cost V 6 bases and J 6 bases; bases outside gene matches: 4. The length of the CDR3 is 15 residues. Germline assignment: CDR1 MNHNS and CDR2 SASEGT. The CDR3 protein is CASSGQGAPNSPLHF. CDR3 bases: TGTGCCAGCAGCGGACAGGGGGCCCCTAATTCACCCCTCCACTTT.

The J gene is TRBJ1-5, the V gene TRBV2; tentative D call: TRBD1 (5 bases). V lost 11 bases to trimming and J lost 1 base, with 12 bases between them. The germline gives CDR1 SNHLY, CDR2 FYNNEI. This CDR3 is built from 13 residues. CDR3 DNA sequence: TGTGCCGGAGGGGTGGTAAGCAATCAGCCCCAGCATTTT. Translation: CAGGVVSNQPQHF.

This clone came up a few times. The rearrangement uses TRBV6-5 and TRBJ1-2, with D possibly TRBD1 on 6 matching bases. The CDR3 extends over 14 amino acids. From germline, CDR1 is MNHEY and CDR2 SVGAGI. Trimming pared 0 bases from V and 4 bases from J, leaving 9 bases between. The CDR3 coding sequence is TGTGCCAGCAGTTACTCGGGGGCCAGCTATGGCTACACCTTC. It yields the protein CASSYSGASYGYTF.

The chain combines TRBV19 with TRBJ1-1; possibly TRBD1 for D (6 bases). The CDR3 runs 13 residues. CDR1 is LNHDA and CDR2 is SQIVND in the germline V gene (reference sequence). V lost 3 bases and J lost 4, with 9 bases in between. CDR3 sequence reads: CASSMWDTTEAFF. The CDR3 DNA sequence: TGTGCCAGTAGTATGTGGGACACCACTGAAGCTTTCTTT.

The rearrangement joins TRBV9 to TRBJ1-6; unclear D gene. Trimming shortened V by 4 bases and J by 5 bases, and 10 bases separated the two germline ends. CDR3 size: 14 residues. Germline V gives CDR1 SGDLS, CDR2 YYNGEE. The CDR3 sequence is CASSNRENNSPLHF. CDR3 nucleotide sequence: TGTGCCAGCAGCAACCGGGAAAATAATTCACCCCTCCACTTT. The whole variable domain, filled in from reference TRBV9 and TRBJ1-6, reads DSGVTQTPKHLITATGQRVTLRCSPRSGDLSVYWYQQSLDQGLQFLIQYYNGEERAKGNILERFSAQQFPDLHSELNLSSLELGDSALYFCASSNRENNSPLHFGNGTRLTVT.

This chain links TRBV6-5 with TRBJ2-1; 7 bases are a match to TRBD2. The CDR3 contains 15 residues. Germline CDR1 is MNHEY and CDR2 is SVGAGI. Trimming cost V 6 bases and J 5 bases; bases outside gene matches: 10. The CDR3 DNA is TGTGCCAGCAGATCAGCGGGGTTTAGGGACAATGAGCAGTTCTTC. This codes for CASRSAGFRDNEQFF.

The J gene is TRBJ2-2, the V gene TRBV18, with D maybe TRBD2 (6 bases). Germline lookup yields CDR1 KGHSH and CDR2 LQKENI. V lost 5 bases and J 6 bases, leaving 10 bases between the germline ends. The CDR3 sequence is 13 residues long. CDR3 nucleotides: TGTGCCAGCTCAGCTAGCGCGCCCGGGGAGCTGTTTTTT. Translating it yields CASSASAPGELFF.

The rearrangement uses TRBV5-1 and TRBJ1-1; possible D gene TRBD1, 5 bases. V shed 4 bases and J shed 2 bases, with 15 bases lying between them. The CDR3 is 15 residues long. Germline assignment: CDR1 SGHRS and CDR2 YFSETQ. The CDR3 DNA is TGCGCCAGCAGCCCACAGGTCAGGGAAAACACTGAAGCTTTCTTT. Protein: CASSPQVRENTEAFF.